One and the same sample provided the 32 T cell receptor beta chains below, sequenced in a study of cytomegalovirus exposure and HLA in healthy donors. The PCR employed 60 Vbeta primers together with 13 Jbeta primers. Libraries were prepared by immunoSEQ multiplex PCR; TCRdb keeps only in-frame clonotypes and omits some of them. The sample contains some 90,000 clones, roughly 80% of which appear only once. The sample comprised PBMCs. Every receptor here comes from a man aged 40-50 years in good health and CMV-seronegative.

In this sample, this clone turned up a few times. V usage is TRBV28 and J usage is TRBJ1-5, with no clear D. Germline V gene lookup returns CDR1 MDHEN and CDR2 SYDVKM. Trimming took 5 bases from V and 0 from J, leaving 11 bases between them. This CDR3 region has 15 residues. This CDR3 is CASSLQAGSNQPQHF. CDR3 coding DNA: TGTGCCAGCAGTCTCCAGGCCGGTAGCAATCAGCCCCAGCATTTT.

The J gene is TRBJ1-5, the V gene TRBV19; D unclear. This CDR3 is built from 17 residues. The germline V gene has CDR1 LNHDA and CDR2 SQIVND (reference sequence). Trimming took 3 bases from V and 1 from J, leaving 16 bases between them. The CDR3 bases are TGTGCCAGTAGTATCCCCGAGGGTCAGAGGAGCAATCAGCCCCAGCATTTT. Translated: CASSIPEGQRSNQPQHF.

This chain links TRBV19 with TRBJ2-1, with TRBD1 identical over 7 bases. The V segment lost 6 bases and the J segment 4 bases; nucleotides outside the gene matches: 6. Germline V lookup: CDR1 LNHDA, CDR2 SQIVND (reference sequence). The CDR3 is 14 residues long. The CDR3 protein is CASRQGQEYNEQFF. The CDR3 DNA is TGTGCCAGTAGGCAAGGACAGGAGTACAATGAGCAGTTCTTC.

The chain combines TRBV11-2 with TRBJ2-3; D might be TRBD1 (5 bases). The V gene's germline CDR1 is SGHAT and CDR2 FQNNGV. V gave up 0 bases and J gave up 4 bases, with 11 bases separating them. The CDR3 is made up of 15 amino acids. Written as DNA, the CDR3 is TGTGCCAGCAGCTTAGATCAGGGTTTGGCAGATACGCAGTATTTT. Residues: CASSLDQGLADTQYF. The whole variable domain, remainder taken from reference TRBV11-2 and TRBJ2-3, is EAGVAQSPRYKIIEKRQSVAFWCNPISGHATLYWYQQILGQGPKLLIQFQNNGVVDDSQLPKDRFSAERLKGVDSTLKIQPAKLEDSAVYLCASSLDQGLADTQYFGPGTRLTVL.

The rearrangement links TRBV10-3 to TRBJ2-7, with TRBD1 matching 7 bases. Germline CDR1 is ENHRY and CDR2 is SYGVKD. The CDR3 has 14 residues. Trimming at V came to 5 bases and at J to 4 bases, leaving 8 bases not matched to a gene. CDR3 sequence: CAISSRDREYEQYF. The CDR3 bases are TGTGCCATCAGTTCCCGGGACAGAGAATACGAGCAGTACTTC.

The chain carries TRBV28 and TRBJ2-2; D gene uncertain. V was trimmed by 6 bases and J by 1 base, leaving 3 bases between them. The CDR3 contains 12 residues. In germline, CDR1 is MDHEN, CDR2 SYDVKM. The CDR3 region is CASSLNTGELFF. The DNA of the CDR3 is TGTGCCAGCAGCCTGAACACCGGGGAGCTGTTTTTT.

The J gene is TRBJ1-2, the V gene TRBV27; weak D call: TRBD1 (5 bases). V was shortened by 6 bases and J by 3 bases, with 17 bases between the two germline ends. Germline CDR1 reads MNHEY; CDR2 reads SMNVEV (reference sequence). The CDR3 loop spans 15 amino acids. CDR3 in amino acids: CASSPKDTFYYGYTF. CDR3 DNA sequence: TGTGCCAGCAGCCCGAAGGACACCTTCTACTATGGCTACACCTTC.

The CDR3 coding sequence is TGTGCCAGCAGCTTACCCCCCCCGACTAGCGGGGGGGCCGCTGAGCAGTTCTTC. Translating gives CASSLPPPTSGGAAEQFF. The V gene is TRBV5-6, the J gene TRBJ2-1; the match to TRBD2 covers 14 bases. V trimming: 2 bases; J trimming: 9 bases; junction bases outside the gene matches: 13. Germline lookup yields CDR1 SGHDT and CDR2 YYEEEE. The CDR3 spans 18 residues.

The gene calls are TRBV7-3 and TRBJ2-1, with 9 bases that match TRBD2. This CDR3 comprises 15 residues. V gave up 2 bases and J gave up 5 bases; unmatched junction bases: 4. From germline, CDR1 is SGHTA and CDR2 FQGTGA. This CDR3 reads CASSLGGGVNNEQFF. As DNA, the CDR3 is TGTGCCAGCAGCTTAGGCGGGGGGGTGAACAATGAGCAGTTCTTC.

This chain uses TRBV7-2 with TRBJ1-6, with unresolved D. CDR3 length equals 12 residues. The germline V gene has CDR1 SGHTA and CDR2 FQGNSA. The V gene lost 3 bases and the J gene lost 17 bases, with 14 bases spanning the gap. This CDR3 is CASSFSGLYIHF. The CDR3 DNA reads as TGTGCCAGCAGCTTTAGCGGCTTGTATATCCACTTT.

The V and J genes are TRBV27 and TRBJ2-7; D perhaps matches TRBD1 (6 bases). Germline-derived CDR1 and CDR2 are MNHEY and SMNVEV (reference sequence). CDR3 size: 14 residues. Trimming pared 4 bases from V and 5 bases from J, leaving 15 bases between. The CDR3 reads CASSSTLTGNEQYF. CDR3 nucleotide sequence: TGTGCCAGCAGTTCAACCCTCACAGGGAACGAGCAGTACTTC.

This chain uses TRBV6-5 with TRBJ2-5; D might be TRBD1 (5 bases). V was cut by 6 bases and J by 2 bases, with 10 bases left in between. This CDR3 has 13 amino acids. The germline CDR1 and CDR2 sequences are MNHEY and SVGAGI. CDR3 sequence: CASRLQDQETQYF. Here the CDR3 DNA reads TGTGCCAGCAGGCTACAGGATCAAGAGACCCAGTACTTC.

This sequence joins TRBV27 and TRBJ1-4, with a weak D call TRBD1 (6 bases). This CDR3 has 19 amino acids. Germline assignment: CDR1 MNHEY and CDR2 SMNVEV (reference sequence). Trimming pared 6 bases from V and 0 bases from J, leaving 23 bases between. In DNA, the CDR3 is TGTGCCAGCAGAAATCAAAACTCGGGACACCGTTCAACTAATGAAAAACTGTTTTTT. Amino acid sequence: CASRNQNSGHRSTNEKLFF. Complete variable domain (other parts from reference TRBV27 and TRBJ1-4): EAQVTQNPRYLITVTGKKLTVTCSQNMNHEYMSWYRQDPGLGLRQIYYSMNVEVTDKGDVPEGYKVSRKEKRNFPLILESPSPNQTSLYFCASRNQNSGHRSTNEKLFFGSGTQLSVL.

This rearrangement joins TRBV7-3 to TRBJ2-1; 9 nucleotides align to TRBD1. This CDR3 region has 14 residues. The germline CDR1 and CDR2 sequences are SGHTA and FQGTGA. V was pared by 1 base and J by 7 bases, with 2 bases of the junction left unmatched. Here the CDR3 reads CASSLNGQGNEQFF. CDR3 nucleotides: TGTGCCAGCAGCTTAAATGGACAGGGGAATGAGCAGTTCTTC. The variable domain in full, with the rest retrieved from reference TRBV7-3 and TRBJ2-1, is GAGVSQTPSNKVTEKGKYVELRCDPISGHTALYWYRQSLGQGPEFLIYFQGTGAADDSGLPNDRFFAVRPEGSVSTLKIQRTERGDSAVYLCASSLNGQGNEQFFGPGTRLTVL.

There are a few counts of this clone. The CDR3 nucleotides read TGTGCCAGCAGCCCCAGCGCGGCACCCCAGTACTTC. This translates into CASSPSAAPQYF. This sequence joins TRBV7-6 and TRBJ2-5, with D uncertain. Germline loops: CDR1 SGHVS, CDR2 FNYEAQ. The CDR3 runs 12 residues. V was trimmed by 5 bases and J by 9 bases, leaving 13 bases between them.

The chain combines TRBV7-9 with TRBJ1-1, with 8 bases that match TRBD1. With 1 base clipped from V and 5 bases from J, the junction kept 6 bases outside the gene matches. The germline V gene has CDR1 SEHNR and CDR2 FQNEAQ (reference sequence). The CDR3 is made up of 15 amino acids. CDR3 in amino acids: CASSLGQGRSTEAFF. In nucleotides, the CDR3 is TGTGCCAGCAGCTTAGGACAGGGGAGAAGTACTGAAGCTTTCTTT.

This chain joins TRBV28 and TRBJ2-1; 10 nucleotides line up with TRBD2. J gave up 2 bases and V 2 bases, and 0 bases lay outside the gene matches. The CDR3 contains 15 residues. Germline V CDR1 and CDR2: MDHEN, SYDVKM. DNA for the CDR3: TGTGCCAGCAGTTTAAGCGGGGGGGCCTACAATGAGCAGTTCTTC. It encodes CASSLSGGAYNEQFF.

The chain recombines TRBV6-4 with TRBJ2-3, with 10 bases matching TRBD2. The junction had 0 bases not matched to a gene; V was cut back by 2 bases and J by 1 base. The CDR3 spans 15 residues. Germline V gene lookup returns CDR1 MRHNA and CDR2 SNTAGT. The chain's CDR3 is CASSDGTSGTDTQYF. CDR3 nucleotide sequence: TGTGCCAGCAGTGACGGGACTAGCGGCACAGATACGCAGTATTTT.

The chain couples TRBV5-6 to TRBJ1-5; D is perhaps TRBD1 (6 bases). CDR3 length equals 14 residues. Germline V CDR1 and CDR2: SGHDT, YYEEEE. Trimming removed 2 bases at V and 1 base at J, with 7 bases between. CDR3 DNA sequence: TGTGCCAGCAGCTTAAGGGGGAGCAATCAGCCCCAGCATTTT. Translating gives CASSLRGSNQPQHF.

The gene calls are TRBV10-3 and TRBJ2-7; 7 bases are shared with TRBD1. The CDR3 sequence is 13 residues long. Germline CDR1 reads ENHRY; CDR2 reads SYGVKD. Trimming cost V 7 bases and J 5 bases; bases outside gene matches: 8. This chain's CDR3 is CAITTDRTHEQYF. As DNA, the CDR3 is TGTGCCATCACCACGGACAGGACCCACGAGCAGTACTTC.

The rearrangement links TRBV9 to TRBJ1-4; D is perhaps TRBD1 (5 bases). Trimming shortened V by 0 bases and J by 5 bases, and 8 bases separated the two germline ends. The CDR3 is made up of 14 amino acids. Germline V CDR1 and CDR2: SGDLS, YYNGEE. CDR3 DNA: TGTGCCAGCAGCGTAGGGGGCCTCAATGAAAAACTGTTTTTT. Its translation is CASSVGGLNEKLFF.

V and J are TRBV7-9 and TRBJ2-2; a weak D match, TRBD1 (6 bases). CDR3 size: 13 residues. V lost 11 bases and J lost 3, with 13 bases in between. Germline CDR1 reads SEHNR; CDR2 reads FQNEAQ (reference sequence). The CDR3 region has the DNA TGTGCCGGGGGCACAGGGTACACCGGGGAGCTGTTTTTT. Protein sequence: CAGGTGYTGELFF.

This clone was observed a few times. In nucleotides, the CDR3 is TGTGCCAGCAGCTTGGGTCAGATTAGCAATCAGCCCCAGCATTTT. Protein product: CASSLGQISNQPQHF. This chain joins TRBV5-6 and TRBJ1-5, with unresolved D. V lost 0 bases and J lost 0, with 7 bases in between. In germline, CDR1 is SGHDT, CDR2 YYEEEE. The CDR3 is 15 residues long.

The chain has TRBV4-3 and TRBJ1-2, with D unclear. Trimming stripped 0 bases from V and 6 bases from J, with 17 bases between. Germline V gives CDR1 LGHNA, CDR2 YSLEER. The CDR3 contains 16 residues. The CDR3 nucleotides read TGCGCCAGCAGCCAAGATCGAGCACAGTCGGGGAATGGCTACACCTTC. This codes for CASSQDRAQSGNGYTF.

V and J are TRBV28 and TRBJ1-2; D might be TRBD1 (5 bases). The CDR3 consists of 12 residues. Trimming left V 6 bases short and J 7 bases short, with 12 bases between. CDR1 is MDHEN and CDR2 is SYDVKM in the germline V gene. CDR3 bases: TGTGCCAGCAGACGCGGGACCCTTGGCTACACCTTC. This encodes CASRRGTLGYTF.

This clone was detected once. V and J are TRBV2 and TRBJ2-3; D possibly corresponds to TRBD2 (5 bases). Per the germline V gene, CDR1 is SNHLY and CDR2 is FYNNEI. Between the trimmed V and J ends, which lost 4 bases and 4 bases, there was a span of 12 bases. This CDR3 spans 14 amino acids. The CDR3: CASSGRVGSDTQYF. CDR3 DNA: TGTGCCAGCAGTGGGCGGGTTGGGTCAGATACGCAGTATTTT.

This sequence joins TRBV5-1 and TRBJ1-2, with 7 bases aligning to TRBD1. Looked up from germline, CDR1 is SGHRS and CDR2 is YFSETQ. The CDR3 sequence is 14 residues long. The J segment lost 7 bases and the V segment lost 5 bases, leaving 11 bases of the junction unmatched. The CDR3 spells CASRPTGAARGYTF. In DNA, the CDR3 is TGCGCCAGCAGACCTACAGGGGCCGCCCGTGGCTACACCTTC.

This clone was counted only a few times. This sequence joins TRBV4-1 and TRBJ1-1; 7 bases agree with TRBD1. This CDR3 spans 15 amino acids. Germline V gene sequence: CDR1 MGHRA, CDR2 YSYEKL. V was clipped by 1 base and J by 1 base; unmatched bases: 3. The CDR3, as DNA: TGCGCCAGCAGCCAAGGTACAGGGGAGAACACTGAAGCTTTCTTT. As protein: CASSQGTGENTEAFF.

The CDR3 here is CASSLATGSTDTQYF. CDR3 nucleotide sequence: TGTGCCAGCAGCTTGGCGACAGGTAGCACAGATACGCAGTATTTT. The chain carries TRBV5-4 and TRBJ2-3, with D tentatively TRBD1 (6 bases). Germline V gene data show CDR1 as SGHNT and CDR2 as YYREEE (reference sequence). V was clipped by 0 bases and J by 0 bases, with 8 bases between them. The CDR3 sequence is 15 residues long.

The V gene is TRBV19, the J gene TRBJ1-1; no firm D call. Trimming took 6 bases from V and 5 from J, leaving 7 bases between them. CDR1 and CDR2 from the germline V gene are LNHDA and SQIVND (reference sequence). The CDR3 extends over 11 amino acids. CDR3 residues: CASSGYTEAFF. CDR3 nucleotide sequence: TGTGCCAGTAGCGGGTATACTGAAGCTTTCTTT.

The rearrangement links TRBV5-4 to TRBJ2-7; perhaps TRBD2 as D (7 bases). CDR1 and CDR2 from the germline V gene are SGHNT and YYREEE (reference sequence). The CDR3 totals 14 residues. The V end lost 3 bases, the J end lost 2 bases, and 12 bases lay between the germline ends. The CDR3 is CASSSGGLPYEQYF. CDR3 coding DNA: TGTGCCAGCAGCTCGGGGGGCCTTCCCTACGAGCAGTACTTC.

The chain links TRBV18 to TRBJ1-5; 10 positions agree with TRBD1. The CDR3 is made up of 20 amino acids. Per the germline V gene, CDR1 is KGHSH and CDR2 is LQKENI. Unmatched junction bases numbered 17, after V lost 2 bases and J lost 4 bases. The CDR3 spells CASSPSMGQGPPVGNQPQHF. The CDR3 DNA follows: TGTGCCAGCTCACCATCCATGGGACAGGGGCCCCCGGTAGGAAATCAGCCCCAGCATTTT.